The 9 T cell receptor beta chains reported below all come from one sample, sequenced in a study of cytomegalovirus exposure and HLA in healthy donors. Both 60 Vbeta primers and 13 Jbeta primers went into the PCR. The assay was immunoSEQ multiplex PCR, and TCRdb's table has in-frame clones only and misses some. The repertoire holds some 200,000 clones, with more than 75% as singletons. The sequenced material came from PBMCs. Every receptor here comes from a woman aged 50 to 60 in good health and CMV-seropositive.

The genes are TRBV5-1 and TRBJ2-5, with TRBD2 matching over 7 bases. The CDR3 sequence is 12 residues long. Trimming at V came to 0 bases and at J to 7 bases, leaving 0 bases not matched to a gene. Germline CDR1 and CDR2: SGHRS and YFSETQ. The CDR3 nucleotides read TGCGCCAGCAGCTTGGGGGAGGGGACCCAGTACTTC. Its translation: CASSLGEGTQYF.

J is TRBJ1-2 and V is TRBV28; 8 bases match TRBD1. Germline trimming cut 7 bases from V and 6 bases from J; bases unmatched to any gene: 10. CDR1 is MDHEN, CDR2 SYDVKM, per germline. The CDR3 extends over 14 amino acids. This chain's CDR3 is CASTLDRVYDGYTF. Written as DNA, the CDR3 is TGTGCCAGCACCCTGGACAGGGTTTATGATGGCTACACCTTC.

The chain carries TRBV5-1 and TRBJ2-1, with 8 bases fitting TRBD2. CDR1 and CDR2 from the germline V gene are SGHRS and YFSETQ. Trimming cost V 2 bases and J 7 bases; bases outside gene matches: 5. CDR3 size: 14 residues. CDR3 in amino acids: CASSFTGGANEQFF. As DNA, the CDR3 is TGCGCCAGCAGCTTTACGGGGGGGGCAAATGAGCAGTTCTTC.

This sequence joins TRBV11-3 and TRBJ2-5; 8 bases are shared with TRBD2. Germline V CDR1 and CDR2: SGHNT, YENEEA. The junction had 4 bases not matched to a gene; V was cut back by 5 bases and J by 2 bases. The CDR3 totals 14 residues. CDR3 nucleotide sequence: TGTGCCAGCAGCCGTTCGGGGGGGCAAGAGACCCAGTACTTC. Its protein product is CASSRSGGQETQYF.

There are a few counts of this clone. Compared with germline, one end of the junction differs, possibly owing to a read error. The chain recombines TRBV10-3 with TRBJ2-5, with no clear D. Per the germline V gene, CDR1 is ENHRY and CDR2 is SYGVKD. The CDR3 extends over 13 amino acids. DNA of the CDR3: TGTGCCAGCAGTTACGAGGAAAAAGAGACCCAGTACTTC. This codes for CASSYEEKETQYF.

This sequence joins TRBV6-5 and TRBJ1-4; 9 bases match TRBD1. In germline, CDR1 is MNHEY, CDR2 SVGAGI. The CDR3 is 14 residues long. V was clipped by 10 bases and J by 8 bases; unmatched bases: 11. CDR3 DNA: TGTGCCATCAGGAAACAGGGGGCGGGAGAAAAACTGTTTTTT. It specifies CAIRKQGAGEKLFF.

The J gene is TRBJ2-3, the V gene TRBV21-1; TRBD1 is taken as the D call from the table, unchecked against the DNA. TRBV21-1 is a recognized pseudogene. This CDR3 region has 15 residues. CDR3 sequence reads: CASSKGTVGTDTQYF. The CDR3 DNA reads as TGTGCCAGCAGCAAAGGGACAGTGGGCACAGATACGCAGTATTTT.

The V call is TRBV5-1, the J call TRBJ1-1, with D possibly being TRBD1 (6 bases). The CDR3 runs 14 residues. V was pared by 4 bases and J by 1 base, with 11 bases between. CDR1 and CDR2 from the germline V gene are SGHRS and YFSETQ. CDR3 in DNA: TGCGCCAGCAGCGGACAGTTAGCGAACACTGAAGCTTTCTTT. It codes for CASSGQLANTEAFF. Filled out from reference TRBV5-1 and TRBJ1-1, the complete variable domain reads KAGVTQTPRYLIKTRGQQVTLSCSPISGHRSVSWYQQTPGQGLQFLFEYFSETQRNKGNFPGRFSGRQFSNSRSEMNVSTLELGDSALYLCASSGQLANTEAFFGQGTRLTVV.

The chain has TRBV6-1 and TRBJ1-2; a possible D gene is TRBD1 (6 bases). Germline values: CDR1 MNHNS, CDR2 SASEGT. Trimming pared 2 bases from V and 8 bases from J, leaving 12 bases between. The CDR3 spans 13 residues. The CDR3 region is CASSEYRQGGYTF. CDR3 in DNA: TGTGCCAGCAGTGAATACAGGCAGGGGGGCTACACCTTC.